This T cell receptor (beta chain) was sequenced during a study of vaccination effects on CD4 cells after COVID-19. Comment on this clone: Its cognate antigen is unknown.

Method: immunoSEQ multiplex PCR; TCRdb's copy keeps in-frame clones and lacks some. Of more than 60,000 clones in the sample, roughly 74% were seen once. Following culture for about 11 days, CD4+ T cells were isolated. Either the mRNA-1273 or the BNT162b2 vaccine was given to participants as two doses. Germline V gives CDR1 SGHRS, CDR2 YFSETQ. V shed 4 bases and J 1 base; nucleotides not matched to a gene: 4. This CDR3 comprises 15 residues. The sequencing used CD4+ T cells from PBMCs cultured without peptide, collected after COVID-19 vaccination. This sequence joins TRBV5-1 and TRBJ2-2; 7 nucleotides align to TRBD2. The clonotype originates from a human donor who received a COVID-19 vaccine. This chain's CDR3 is CASSPRGENTGELFF. As DNA, the CDR3 is TGCGCCAGCAGCCCCCGGGGGGAGAACACCGGGGAGCTGTTTTTT.